Listed below are T cell receptor beta chains from one sample, sequenced in a study of metastatic and nonmetastatic thyroid tumors. With MiXCR, TCRdb reprocessed the PCR reads. The sample has approximately 16,000 clones; just over 30% are singletons. The sequencing input was blood. The source is a female donor with papillary thyroid cancer or a benign thyroid nodule (not recorded which). Some clones in this sample may be carry-over from other donors' samples. The CDR3 runs from the conserved cysteine through the conserved F or W. The D gene is left open where the match is weak. The size entry is marked missing in some rows and otherwise reads once, few, many or a size class.

j_call: TRBJ1-2
d_call: TRBD1
v_call: TRBV12-3/TRBV12-4
cdr3_length: 15
clone_size: medium-sized
cdr3_aa: CASSFQDRSVGGYTF
cdr3_nt: TGTGCCAGCAGTTTTCAGGACAGGTCGGTCGGGGGCTACACCTTC

j_call: TRBJ2-5
d_call: -
v_call: TRBV3-1
cdr3_length: 13
clone_size: many
cdr3_aa: CASSPGTLGTQYF
cdr3_nt: TGTGCCAGCAGCCCAGGGACGTTAGGGACCCAGTACTTC

j_call: TRBJ1-4
d_call: -
v_call: TRBV6-2/TRBV6-3
cdr3_length: 11
clone_size: medium-sized
cdr3_aa: CASSYEVELFF
cdr3_nt: TGTGCCAGCAGTTATGAGGTGGAACTGTTTTTT

j_call: TRBJ2-5
d_call: -
v_call: TRBV30
cdr3_length: 15
clone_size: many
cdr3_aa: CAWSPRARWQETQYF
cdr3_nt: TGTGCCTGGAGCCCCAGGGCGAGGTGGCAAGAGACCCAGTACTTC

j_call: TRBJ2-3
d_call: TRBD2
v_call: TRBV6-1
cdr3_length: 15
clone_size: medium-sized
cdr3_aa: CASSPTSGGVDTQYF
cdr3_nt: TGTGCCAGCAGTCCGACTAGCGGGGGTGTGGATACGCAGTATTTT

j_call: TRBJ2-1
d_call: TRBD2
v_call: TRBV19
cdr3_length: 15
clone_size: -
cdr3_aa: CASSIASGGAGEQFF
cdr3_nt: TGTGCCAGTAGTATAGCCAGCGGGGGGGCTGGTGAGCAGTTCTTC

j_call: TRBJ2-5
d_call: TRBD1
v_call: TRBV7-3
cdr3_length: 13
clone_size: many
cdr3_aa: CASSLGTEETQYF
cdr3_nt: TGTGCCAGCAGCTTGGGGACAGAAGAGACCCAGTACTTC

j_call: TRBJ2-7
d_call: TRBD1
v_call: TRBV27
cdr3_length: 14
clone_size: few
cdr3_aa: CASVAGTGRYEQYF
cdr3_nt: TGTGCCAGCGTGGCCGGGACAGGCCGCTACGAGCAGTACTTC

j_call: TRBJ2-3
d_call: TRBD1
v_call: TRBV6-1
cdr3_length: 14
clone_size: few
cdr3_aa: CASNRQGITDTQYF
cdr3_nt: TGTGCCAGCAATAGACAGGGGATCACAGATACGCAGTATTTT

j_call: TRBJ1-6
d_call: TRBD1
v_call: TRBV2
cdr3_length: 14
clone_size: medium-sized
cdr3_aa: CASSPGQGGSPLHF
cdr3_nt: TGTGCCAGCAGTCCGGGACAGGGAGGTTCACCCCTCCACTTT

j_call: TRBJ2-3
d_call: TRBD2
v_call: TRBV9
cdr3_length: 15
clone_size: -
cdr3_aa: CASSAGTSVTDTQYF
cdr3_nt: TGTGCCAGCAGCGCCGGGACTAGCGTCACAGATACGCAGTATTTT

j_call: TRBJ1-5
d_call: -
v_call: TRBV29-1
cdr3_length: 13
clone_size: -
cdr3_aa: CSVSVPGGQPQHF
cdr3_nt: TGCAGCGTTTCCGTTCCCGGAGGGCAGCCCCAGCATTTT

j_call: TRBJ2-7
d_call: -
v_call: TRBV5-1
cdr3_length: 14
clone_size: medium-sized
cdr3_aa: CASSSGGASYEQYF
cdr3_nt: TGCGCCAGCAGCTCGGGCGGGGCCAGCTACGAGCAGTACTTC

j_call: TRBJ2-2
d_call: -
v_call: TRBV5-1
cdr3_length: 13
clone_size: -
cdr3_aa: CASSEPDRGELFF
cdr3_nt: TGCGCCAGCAGCGAGCCCGACAGGGGGGAGCTGTTTTTT

j_call: TRBJ2-6
d_call: -
v_call: TRBV24-1
cdr3_length: 13
clone_size: few
cdr3_aa: CATRGSGANVLTF
cdr3_nt: TGTGCCACCAGAGGGTCTGGGGCCAACGTCCTGACTTTC

j_call: TRBJ2-6
d_call: -
v_call: TRBV19
cdr3_length: 15
clone_size: few
cdr3_aa: CASSIAETGANVLTF
cdr3_nt: TGTGCCAGTAGTATTGCTGAGACTGGGGCCAACGTCCTGACTTTC

j_call: TRBJ2-7
d_call: -
v_call: TRBV11-2
cdr3_length: 17
clone_size: -
cdr3_aa: CASSLGWRTRGDHEQYF
cdr3_nt: TGTGCCAGCAGCTTAGGGTGGCGAACCAGGGGGGATCACGAGCAGTACTTC

j_call: TRBJ2-3
d_call: -
v_call: TRBV5-4
cdr3_length: 14
clone_size: many
cdr3_aa: CASSLGGASDTQYF
cdr3_nt: TGTGCCAGCAGCTTAGGGGGGGCCTCAGATACGCAGTATTTT

j_call: TRBJ2-7
d_call: -
v_call: TRBV4-1
cdr3_length: 15
clone_size: many
cdr3_aa: CASSRGTDTSYEQYF
cdr3_nt: TGCGCCAGCAGCCGCGGGACAGATACTTCCTACGAGCAGTACTTC

j_call: TRBJ2-7
d_call: TRBD1
v_call: TRBV4-1
cdr3_length: 15
clone_size: -
cdr3_aa: CASSQVWTGGDEQYF
cdr3_nt: TGCGCCAGCAGCCAAGTCTGGACAGGGGGCGACGAGCAGTACTTC

j_call: TRBJ2-6
d_call: -
v_call: TRBV6-5
cdr3_length: 17
clone_size: medium-sized
cdr3_aa: CASSYPGLISGANVLTF
cdr3_nt: TGTGCCAGCAGTTACCCTGGACTTATCTCTGGGGCCAACGTCCTGACTTTC

j_call: TRBJ2-3
d_call: -
v_call: TRBV7-2
cdr3_length: 10
clone_size: -
cdr3_aa: CASWGYTQYF
cdr3_nt: TGTGCCAGCTGGGGATATACGCAGTATTTT

j_call: TRBJ2-7
d_call: -
v_call: TRBV28
cdr3_length: 13
clone_size: few
cdr3_aa: CASMEETNYEQYF
cdr3_nt: TGTGCCAGCATGGAGGAAACCAACTACGAGCAGTACTTC

j_call: TRBJ2-5
d_call: TRBD1
v_call: TRBV5-4
cdr3_length: 14
clone_size: many
cdr3_aa: CASSPRDSGETQYF
cdr3_nt: TGTGCCAGCAGCCCCCGGGACAGCGGAGAGACCCAGTACTTC

j_call: TRBJ1-5
d_call: -
v_call: TRBV27
cdr3_length: 15
clone_size: many
cdr3_aa: CASSLLGEGHQPQHF
cdr3_nt: TGTGCCAGCAGTTTGTTGGGGGAGGGCCATCAGCCCCAGCATTTT

j_call: TRBJ1-2
d_call: -
v_call: TRBV20-1
cdr3_length: 16
clone_size: medium-sized
cdr3_aa: CSARDMGAHTNYGYTF
cdr3_nt: TGCAGTGCTAGAGATATGGGGGCGCATACTAACTATGGCTACACCTTC

j_call: TRBJ2-3
d_call: -
v_call: TRBV7-8
cdr3_length: 16
clone_size: medium-sized
cdr3_aa: CASSQVRGQLTDTQYF
cdr3_nt: TGTGCCAGCAGCCAAGTGCGTGGACAGCTCACAGATACGCAGTATTTT

j_call: TRBJ2-1
d_call: TRBD1
v_call: TRBV15
cdr3_length: 17
clone_size: many
cdr3_aa: CATSRGRGSKLYNEQFF
cdr3_nt: TGTGCCACCAGCAGAGGCAGGGGGTCCAAACTTTACAATGAGCAGTTCTTC

j_call: TRBJ2-3
d_call: -
v_call: TRBV20-1
cdr3_length: 21
clone_size: few
cdr3_aa: CSARMGRSRQASMSRTDTQYF
cdr3_nt: TGCAGTGCTAGAATGGGCCGATCAAGACAGGCGTCGATGAGCCGCACAGATACGCAGTATTTT

j_call: TRBJ2-5
d_call: -
v_call: TRBV6-5
cdr3_length: 12
clone_size: few
cdr3_aa: CATRPAQETQYF
cdr3_nt: TGTGCCACTCGGCCGGCCCAAGAGACCCAGTACTTC

j_call: TRBJ2-2
d_call: -
v_call: TRBV4-3
cdr3_length: 14
clone_size: medium-sized
cdr3_aa: CASNRAWGTGELFF
cdr3_nt: TGCGCCAGCAATAGGGCCTGGGGCACCGGGGAGCTGTTTTTT

j_call: TRBJ2-1
d_call: -
v_call: TRBV5-1
cdr3_length: 15
clone_size: -
cdr3_aa: CASKSRGDDYNEQFF
cdr3_nt: TGCGCCAGCAAGTCTCGAGGAGATGACTACAATGAGCAGTTCTTC

j_call: TRBJ2-6
d_call: TRBD2
v_call: TRBV9
cdr3_length: 19
clone_size: many
cdr3_aa: CASSVTYAGLASGANVLTF
cdr3_nt: TGTGCCAGCAGCGTGACGTACGCGGGACTAGCTTCTGGGGCCAACGTCCTGACTTTC

j_call: TRBJ2-1
d_call: -
v_call: TRBV28
cdr3_length: 13
clone_size: many
cdr3_aa: CASTPAGSRGQFF
cdr3_nt: TGTGCCAGCACCCCGGCGGGGAGTCGAGGGCAGTTCTTC

j_call: TRBJ2-7
d_call: TRBD1
v_call: TRBV20-1
cdr3_length: 14
clone_size: -
cdr3_aa: CSASGTGATYEQYF
cdr3_nt: TGCAGTGCTAGCGGGACAGGGGCTACCTACGAGCAGTACTTC

j_call: TRBJ2-7
d_call: -
v_call: TRBV28
cdr3_length: 13
clone_size: -
cdr3_aa: CASSSQKVYEQYF
cdr3_nt: TGTGCCAGCAGTTCGCAGAAGGTCTACGAGCAGTACTTC

j_call: TRBJ2-7
d_call: -
v_call: TRBV11-2
cdr3_length: 15
clone_size: -
cdr3_aa: CASSLDQAYSYEQYF
cdr3_nt: TGTGCCAGCAGCTTAGATCAGGCCTACTCCTACGAGCAGTACTTC

j_call: TRBJ2-5
d_call: -
v_call: TRBV5-4
cdr3_length: 15
clone_size: many
cdr3_aa: CASSLGVTNQETQYF
cdr3_nt: TGTGCCAGCAGCTTGGGGGTGACGAATCAAGAGACCCAGTACTTC

j_call: TRBJ2-7
d_call: TRBD1
v_call: TRBV10-2
cdr3_length: 15
clone_size: -
cdr3_aa: CASRRGREMNYEQYF
cdr3_nt: TGCGCCAGCAGAAGGGGGCGCGAAATGAACTACGAGCAGTACTTC

j_call: TRBJ1-2
d_call: -
v_call: TRBV11-2
cdr3_length: 18
clone_size: -
cdr3_aa: CASSWNDGGPVHNYGYTF
cdr3_nt: TGTGCCAGCAGCTGGAACGACGGGGGGCCAGTGCACAACTATGGCTACACCTTC

j_call: TRBJ2-5
d_call: -
v_call: TRBV5-4
cdr3_length: 17
clone_size: many
cdr3_aa: CASGPLGVGNPQETQYF
cdr3_nt: TGTGCCAGCGGCCCCCTTGGTGTCGGGAATCCTCAAGAGACCCAGTACTTC

j_call: TRBJ2-7
d_call: -
v_call: TRBV10-3
cdr3_length: 13
clone_size: medium-sized
cdr3_aa: CAISELGAYEQYF
cdr3_nt: TGTGCCATCAGTGAGTTAGGGGCCTACGAGCAGTACTTC

j_call: TRBJ1-6
d_call: TRBD1
v_call: TRBV9
cdr3_length: 15
clone_size: once
cdr3_aa: CASSASGQGASPLHF
cdr3_nt: TGTGCCAGCAGCGCCTCGGGACAGGGAGCTTCACCCCTCCACTTT

j_call: TRBJ2-7
d_call: TRBD2
v_call: TRBV6-1
cdr3_length: 15
clone_size: few
cdr3_aa: CASSGLADSSYEQYF
cdr3_nt: TGTGCCAGCAGTGGACTAGCCGACAGCTCCTACGAGCAGTACTTC

j_call: TRBJ2-7
d_call: TRBD1
v_call: TRBV9
cdr3_length: 16
clone_size: -
cdr3_aa: CASSVGLGTGGYEQYF
cdr3_nt: TGTGCCAGCAGCGTAGGGTTGGGGACAGGGGGCTACGAGCAGTACTTC

j_call: TRBJ2-1
d_call: TRBD2
v_call: TRBV7-2
cdr3_length: 15
clone_size: -
cdr3_aa: CASSLAGGWYNEQFF
cdr3_nt: TGTGCCAGCAGTTTAGCGGGAGGGTGGTACAATGAGCAGTTCTTC

j_call: TRBJ2-7
d_call: TRBD1
v_call: TRBV20-1
cdr3_length: 14
clone_size: few
cdr3_aa: CSATPGGEADEQYF
cdr3_nt: TGCAGTGCAACACCAGGGGGCGAGGCTGACGAGCAGTACTTC

j_call: TRBJ2-5
d_call: -
v_call: TRBV5-5
cdr3_length: 15
clone_size: many
cdr3_aa: CASSPLTGQKETQYF
cdr3_nt: TGTGCCAGCAGCCCACTGACCGGACAGAAAGAGACCCAGTACTTC

j_call: TRBJ2-3
d_call: -
v_call: TRBV19
cdr3_length: 16
clone_size: few
cdr3_aa: CASSMDSSGWSDTQYF
cdr3_nt: TGTGCCAGTAGTATGGACTCATCGGGGTGGTCAGATACGCAGTATTTT

j_call: TRBJ2-4
d_call: TRBD1
v_call: TRBV19
cdr3_length: 15
clone_size: many
cdr3_aa: CASSIQNTGGNIQYF
cdr3_nt: TGTGCCAGTAGTATTCAAAATACAGGGGGAAACATTCAGTACTTC

j_call: TRBJ2-3
d_call: -
v_call: TRBV12-3/TRBV12-4
cdr3_length: 11
clone_size: medium-sized
cdr3_aa: CASSLVHTQYF
cdr3_nt: TGTGCCAGCAGTTTAGTCCATACGCAGTATTTT

j_call: TRBJ2-6
d_call: TRBD1
v_call: TRBV27
cdr3_length: 15
clone_size: few
cdr3_aa: CASMDRGAGANVLTF
cdr3_nt: TGTGCCAGCATGGACAGGGGGGCTGGGGCCAACGTCCTGACTTTC